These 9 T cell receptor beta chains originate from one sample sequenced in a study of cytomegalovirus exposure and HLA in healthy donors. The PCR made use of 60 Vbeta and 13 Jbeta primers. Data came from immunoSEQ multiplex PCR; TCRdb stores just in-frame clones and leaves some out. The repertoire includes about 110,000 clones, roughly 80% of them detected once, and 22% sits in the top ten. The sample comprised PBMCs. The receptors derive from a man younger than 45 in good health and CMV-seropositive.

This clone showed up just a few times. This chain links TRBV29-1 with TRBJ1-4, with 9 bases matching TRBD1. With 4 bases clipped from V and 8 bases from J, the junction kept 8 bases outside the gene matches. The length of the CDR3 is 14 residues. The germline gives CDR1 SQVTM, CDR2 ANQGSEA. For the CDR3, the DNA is TGCAGCGTTGGAGGGGCAGGGACAGGGGAAAAACTGTTTTTT. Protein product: CSVGGAGTGEKLFF.

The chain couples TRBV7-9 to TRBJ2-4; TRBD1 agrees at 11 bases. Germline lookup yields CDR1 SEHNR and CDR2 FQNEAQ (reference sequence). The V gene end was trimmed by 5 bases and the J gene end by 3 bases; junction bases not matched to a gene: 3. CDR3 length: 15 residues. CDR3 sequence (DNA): TGTGCCAGCAGCGGGACAGGGGGAGACAAAAACATTCAGTACTTC. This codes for CASSGTGGDKNIQYF.

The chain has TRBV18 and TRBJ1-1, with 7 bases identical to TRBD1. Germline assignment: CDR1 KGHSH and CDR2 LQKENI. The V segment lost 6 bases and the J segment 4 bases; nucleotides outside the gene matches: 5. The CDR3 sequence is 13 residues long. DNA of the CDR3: TGTGCCAGCTCCCCAACAGGGGTCACTGAAGCTTTCTTT. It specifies CASSPTGVTEAFF. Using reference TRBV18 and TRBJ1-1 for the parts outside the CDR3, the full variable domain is NAGVMQNPRHLVRRRGQEARLRCSPMKGHSHVYWYRQLPEEGLKFMVYLQKENIIDESGMPKERFSAEFPKEGPSILRIQQVVRGDSAAYFCASSPTGVTEAFFGQGTRLTVV.

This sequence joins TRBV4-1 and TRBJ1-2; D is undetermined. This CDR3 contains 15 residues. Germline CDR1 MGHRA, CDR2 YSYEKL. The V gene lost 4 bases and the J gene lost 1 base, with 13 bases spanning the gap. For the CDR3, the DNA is TGCGCCAGCAGCCGCCCGGGAAGATTTAACTATGGCTACACCTTC. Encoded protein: CASSRPGRFNYGYTF.

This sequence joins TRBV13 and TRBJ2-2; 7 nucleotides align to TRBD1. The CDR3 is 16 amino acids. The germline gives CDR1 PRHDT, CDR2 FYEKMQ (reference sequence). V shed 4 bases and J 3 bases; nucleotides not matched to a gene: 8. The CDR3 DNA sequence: TGTGCCAGCAGCTCCACAGGGGCCCCCGACACCGGGGAGCTGTTTTTT. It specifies CASSSTGAPDTGELFF.

The CDR3 DNA is TGTGCCAGCAGTTCCGGGGGAACTGAGCAGTTCTTC. Translation gives CASSSGGTEQFF. V and J are TRBV28 and TRBJ2-1; maybe TRBD2 (6 bases). V lost 4 bases and J 9 bases, leaving 10 bases between the germline ends. Germline assignment: CDR1 MDHEN and CDR2 SYDVKM. The CDR3 is 12 residues long.

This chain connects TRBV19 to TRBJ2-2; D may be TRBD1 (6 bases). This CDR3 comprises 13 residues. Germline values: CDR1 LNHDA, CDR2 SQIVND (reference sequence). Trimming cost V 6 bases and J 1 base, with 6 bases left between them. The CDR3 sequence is CASRTGNTGELFF. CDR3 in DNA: TGTGCCAGTAGGACAGGGAACACCGGGGAGCTGTTTTTT.

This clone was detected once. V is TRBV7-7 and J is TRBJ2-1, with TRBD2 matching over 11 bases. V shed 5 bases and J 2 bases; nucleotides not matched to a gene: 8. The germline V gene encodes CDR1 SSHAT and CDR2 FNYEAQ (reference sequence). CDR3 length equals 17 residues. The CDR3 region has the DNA TGTGCCAGCAGCCCTCGGGTAGCGGGAGGGCCCTACAATGAGCAGTTCTTC. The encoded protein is CASSPRVAGGPYNEQFF.

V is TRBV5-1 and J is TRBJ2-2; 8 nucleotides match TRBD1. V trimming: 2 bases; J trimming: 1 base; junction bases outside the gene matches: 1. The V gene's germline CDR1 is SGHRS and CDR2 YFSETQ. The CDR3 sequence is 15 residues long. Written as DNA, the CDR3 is TGCGCCAGCAGCTTCGACAGGGGGAACACCGGGGAGCTGTTTTTT. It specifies CASSFDRGNTGELFF.